This entry describes one T cell receptor beta chain. The sample originates from a study of PD-1 blockade in classical Hodgkin lymphoma. TCRdb's table, derived via immunoSEQ multiplex PCR, lists solely in-frame clones and lacks some. Of roughly 47,000 clones in the sample, 80% were seen once. The CDR3 runs 14 residues. V was cut by 4 bases and J by 12 bases, with 21 bases left in between. The germline CDR1 and CDR2 sequences are MNHEY and SMNVEV (reference sequence). Patients all relapsed after autologous stem cell transplantation, and there was variation in brentuximab vedotin exposure. This TCR derives from a human donor with classical Hodgkin lymphoma. The sequencing used peripheral blood mononuclear cells (PBMCs), collected before the second cycle of nivolumab. This chain joins TRBV27 and TRBJ1-1, with D unclear. This CDR3 is CASSSLPLATGSFF. The DNA for the CDR3 is TGTGCCAGCAGTTCCCTTCCTCTTGCTACGGGATCTTTCTTT.